The table lists the clone carrying this T cell receptor (beta chain) with many counts. Time point: sample taken at primary tumor resection. Researchers sequenced whole RNA taken from tumor, nontumor lung or frozen PBMC without sorting. Deletions cut 1 base from V and 0 bases from J, with 6 bases between. This CDR3 is 14 amino acids long. Germline V gene data show CDR1 as DFQATT and CDR2 as SNEGSKA (reference sequence). These data belong to a study of spatial heterogeneity in lung cancer. TCRdb used MiXCR to reprocess the 5' RACE reads, holding one entry per CDR3 protein. The repertoire holds some 22,000 distinct CDR3 sequences, with 4% to 6% as singletons.

This sequence was found in a male donor with early-stage non-small cell lung cancer. This specimen was PBMCs, taken at surgery. The chain uses TRBV20-1 and TRBJ2-2; D remains unclear. The CDR3 is CSARGGTNTGELFF. The CDR3 region has the DNA TGCAGTGCTAGAGGCGGCACGAACACCGGGGAGCTGTTTTTT.